These T cell receptor beta chains were read from a single sample in a study of blood T cell repertoires in COVID-19. The data were produced by immunoSEQ multiplex PCR, yet TCRdb's version contains in-frame clones alone and is incomplete. This table holds around 130,000 clones, around nine tenths found once. Sequencing used peripheral blood. These receptors all stem from a human donor in a cohort sampled during active COVID-19. Both conserved end residues are part of each CDR3. D genes are given only for firm matches. Clone size is given for some rows only: seen once, a few or many times, or a class if the clone is expanded.

TRBV13	few	.	TRBJ2-3	CASSLTGKSADTQYF	TGTGCCAGCAGCTTAACCGGGAAGTCAGCAGATACGCAGTATTTT
TRBV10-1	.	TRBD2	TRBJ2-3	CASSDGLAGNTDTQYF	TGCGCCAGCAGCGATGGACTAGCGGGAAACACAGATACGCAGTATTTT
TRBV12-3/TRBV12-4	few	.	TRBJ2-5	CASRPTSGETQYF	TGTGCCAGCAGACCAACCTCAGGGGAGACCCAGTACTTC
TRBV27	.	.	TRBJ1-1	CARPRGQLNTEAFF	TGTGCCAGACCGAGAGGACAGTTGAACACTGAAGCTTTCTTT
TRBV3-1/TRBV3-2	.	.	TRBJ2-5	CASSQDRETQYF	TGTGCCAGCAGCCAAGATCGGGAGACCCAGTACTTC
TRBV15	.	TRBD1	TRBJ1-2	CATSRQGGDYGYTF	TGTGCCACCAGCAGACAGGGGGGAGACTATGGCTACACCTTC
TRBV4-1	.	TRBD1	TRBJ1-1	CASSPWTGTEAFF	TGCGCCAGCAGCCCCTGGACAGGGACTGAAGCTTTCTTT
TRBV6-5	.	TRBD2	TRBJ2-3	CASRAAGGTTDTQYF	TGTGCCAGCAGAGCAGCGGGGGGGACCACAGATACGCAGTATTTT
TRBV5-1	.	.	TRBJ1-1	CASSLGSGEAFF	TGCGCCAGCAGCTTGGGGAGCGGTGAAGCTTTCTTT
TRBV14	.	.	TRBJ2-7	CASSQGTYSYEQYF	TGTGCCAGCAGCCAAGGGACTTACTCCTACGAGCAGTACTTC
TRBV3-1/TRBV3-2	.	.	TRBJ2-5	CASRNYRLQETQYF	TGTGCCAGCAGGAACTATCGCCTCCAAGAGACCCAGTACTTC
TRBV19	.	TRBD1	TRBJ2-3	CASSPGQGSDTQYF	TGTGCCAGTAGTCCGGGACAGGGTTCAGATACGCAGTATTTT
TRBV15	.	TRBD2	TRBJ2-1	CATSQREIRYNEQFF	TGTGCCACCAGTCAGCGGGAGATTCGCTACAATGAGCAGTTCTTC
TRBV15	.	TRBD2	TRBJ2-3	CATSRDSGGADTQYF	TGTGCCACCAGCCGTGATAGCGGGGGGGCCGATACGCAGTATTTT
TRBV2	.	TRBD1	TRBJ2-7	CASTGQAYEQYF	TGTGCCAGCACGGGACAGGCCTACGAGCAGTACTTC
TRBV29-1	.	.	TRBJ2-2	CSVGTVDNTGELFF	TGCAGCGTTGGGACAGTGGACAACACCGGGGAGCTGTTTTTT
TRBV4-1	.	.	TRBJ1-1	CASSQVAGTEAFF	TGCGCCAGCAGCCAAGTGGCGGGAACTGAAGCTTTCTTT
TRBV7-9	once	.	TRBJ1-4	CASSSLATNEKLFF	TGTGCCAGCAGCTCCCTTGCAACTAATGAAAAACTGTTTTTT
TRBV6-5	.	TRBD2	TRBJ2-1	CASSPGRGNRFF	TGTGCCAGCAGTCCGGGGCGGGGGAATCGGTTCTTC
TRBV18	once	TRBD1	TRBJ1-5	CASSPLQGIDQPQHF	TGTGCCAGCTCACCCCTACAGGGGATCGATCAGCCCCAGCATTTT
TRBV11-2	.	.	TRBJ1-1	CASSLVGAGELAFF	TGTGCCAGCAGCTTAGTTGGGGCAGGTGAACTTGCTTTCTTT
TRBV30	.	.	TRBJ1-5	CAWDQGWDQPQHF	TGTGCCTGGGACCAGGGTTGGGATCAGCCCCAGCATTTT
TRBV28	once	TRBD1	TRBJ2-7	CASSFFFLGTGGTRGEQYF	TGTGCCAGCAGTTTCTTCTTCCTTGGGACAGGGGGAACTAGAGGCGAGCAGTACTTC
TRBV7-9	few	TRBD1	TRBJ1-2	CASSLGTGGGYTF	TGTGCCAGCAGCTTAGGTACAGGGGGTGGCTACACCTTC
TRBV10-2	.	.	TRBJ1-1	CASNNPVSPTPRGKAEAFF	TGCGCCAGCAACAACCCCGTCTCTCCGACCCCCAGGGGTAAGGCTGAAGCTTTCTTT
TRBV10-3	.	.	TRBJ2-5	CAISESAQGLETQYF	TGTGCCATCAGTGAGTCAGCTCAGGGTTTGGAGACCCAGTACTTC
TRBV19	.	.	TRBJ1-3	CASRLQGGSGNTIYF	TGTGCCAGTAGGTTACAGGGTGGATCTGGAAACACCATATATTTT
TRBV7-2	.	.	TRBJ2-1	CASSSYDGGPQFF	TGTGCCAGCAGCTCATACGACGGGGGGCCCCAGTTCTTC
TRBV2	.	TRBD1	TRBJ1-1	CASSGQGRGLTEAFF	TGTGCCAGCAGCGGACAGGGCAGGGGGCTCACTGAAGCTTTCTTT
TRBV30	once	TRBD1	TRBJ2-7	CAWMTTGAYEQYF	TGTGCCTGGATGACCACAGGGGCCTACGAGCAGTACTTC
TRBV2	.	.	TRBJ1-1	CASSDTGGAGTEAFF	TGTGCCAGCAGTGATACAGGAGGGGCCGGCACTGAAGCTTTCTTT
TRBV28	.	.	TRBJ2-3	CASSLSGGTDTQYF	TGTGCCAGCAGTTTATCGGGGGGCACAGATACGCAGTATTTT
TRBV6-6	.	TRBD1	TRBJ1-2	CASSQRGQKYTF	TGTGCCAGCAGTCAAAGGGGACAGAAATACACCTTC
TRBV24-1	.	.	TRBJ2-7	CATSDTDRYEQYF	TGTGCCACCAGTGACACCGACAGATACGAGCAGTACTTC
TRBV15	.	TRBD1	TRBJ2-1	CATSKGQGAGNEQFF	TGTGCCACCAGCAAAGGACAGGGGGCGGGGAATGAGCAGTTCTTC
TRBV4-1	.	.	TRBJ1-1	CASSRGSGNTEAFF	TGCGCCAGCAGCCGAGGGTCGGGAAACACTGAAGCTTTCTTT
TRBV27	.	.	TRBJ2-7	CASSLWAEGEQYF	TGTGCCAGCAGTTTATGGGCAGAGGGCGAGCAGTACTTC
TRBV5-1	.	TRBD1	TRBJ2-7	CASSFAGQALYEQYF	TGCGCCAGCAGCTTCGCCGGACAGGCCCTCTACGAGCAGTACTTC
TRBV5-5	.	.	TRBJ2-7	CASSSTSSYEQYF	TGTGCCAGCAGCTCGACAAGCTCCTACGAGCAGTACTTC
TRBV25-1	.	.	TRBJ2-7	CASSETRSGIFYEQYF	TGTGCCAGCAGTGAAACCAGAAGCGGCATTTTCTACGAGCAGTACTTC
TRBV5-4	.	.	TRBJ1-4	CASSSFRGDEKLFF	TGTGCCAGCAGCTCCTTCCGTGGAGATGAAAAACTGTTTTTT
TRBV2	.	TRBD2	TRBJ2-1	CASSGKEGLAGFGEQFF	TGTGCCAGCAGTGGGAAAGAAGGACTAGCGGGGTTTGGGGAGCAGTTCTTC
TRBV7-2	.	.	TRBJ1-6	CASGNRVHNSPLHF	TGTGCCAGCGGAAACAGGGTCCATAATTCACCCCTCCACTTT
TRBV7-9	few	TRBD1	TRBJ1-2	CASSSTGGGYGYTF	TGTGCCAGCAGCTCGACAGGGGGCGGGTATGGCTACACCTTC
TRBV18	.	.	TRBJ1-1	CASLYGVETEAFF	TGTGCCAGCCTTTACGGGGTGGAAACTGAAGCTTTCTTT
TRBV6-2/TRBV6-3	.	.	TRBJ2-1	CASSSQDYGYNEQFF	TGTGCCAGCAGTTCCCAGGACTACGGATACAATGAGCAGTTCTTC
TRBV2	.	.	TRBJ1-5	CASSEQGSNQPQHF	TGTGCCAGCAGTGAACAGGGGAGCAATCAGCCCCAGCATTTT
TRBV19	.	.	TRBJ2-1	CASKRSVSDEQFF	TGTGCCAGTAAGCGATCAGTTTCTGATGAGCAGTTCTTC
TRBV11-2	.	.	TRBJ1-6	CASKLDRSYNSPLHF	TGTGCCAGCAAGCTTGATCGGAGCTATAATTCACCCCTCCACTTT
TRBV3-1/TRBV3-2	.	.	TRBJ2-5	CASSQDPSSETQYF	TGTGCCAGCAGCCAAGATCCGTCTTCAGAGACCCAGTACTTC
TRBV28	.	TRBD1	TRBJ1-5	CASSSPDRANQPQHF	TGTGCCAGCAGTTCCCCGGACAGGGCTAATCAGCCCCAGCATTTT
TRBV12-3/TRBV12-4	.	.	TRBJ2-7	CASSANSYEQYF	TGTGCCAGCAGCGCGAATTCCTACGAGCAGTACTTC
TRBV19	few	.	TRBJ1-2	CASRTAYGYTF	TGTGCCAGTAGGACAGCCTATGGCTACACCTTC
TRBV5-6	.	.	TRBJ2-2	CASSLQSGELFF	TGTGCCAGCAGCTTGCAGTCCGGGGAGCTGTTTTTT